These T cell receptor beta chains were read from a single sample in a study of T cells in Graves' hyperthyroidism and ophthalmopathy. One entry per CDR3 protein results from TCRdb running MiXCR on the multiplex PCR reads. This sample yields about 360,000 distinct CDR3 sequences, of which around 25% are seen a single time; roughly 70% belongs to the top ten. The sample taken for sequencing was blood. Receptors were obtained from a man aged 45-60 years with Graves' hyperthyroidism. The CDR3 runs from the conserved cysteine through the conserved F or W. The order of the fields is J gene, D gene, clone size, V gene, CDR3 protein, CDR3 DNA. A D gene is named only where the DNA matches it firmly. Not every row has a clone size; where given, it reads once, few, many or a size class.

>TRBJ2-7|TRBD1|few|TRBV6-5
CASSYSLDRDYEQYF
TGTGCCAGCAGTTACTCTCTTGACAGGGACTACGAGCAGTACTTC
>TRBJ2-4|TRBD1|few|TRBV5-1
CASSAIGTGENIQYF
TGCGCCAGCAGCGCGATAGGGACAGGGGAAAACATTCAGTACTTC
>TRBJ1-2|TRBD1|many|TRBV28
CASSARPDRDYGYTF
TGTGCCAGCAGTGCCCGACCAGACAGGGACTATGGCTACACCTTC
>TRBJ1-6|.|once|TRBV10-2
CASSESLSGGPPLHF
TGCGCCAGCAGTGAGTCCCTCTCGGGGGGACCACCCCTCCACTTT
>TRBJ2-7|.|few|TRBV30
CAWSRESGSTYEQYF
TGTGCCTGGAGTCGGGAGTCTGGCTCTACCTACGAGCAGTACTTC
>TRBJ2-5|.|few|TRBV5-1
CASSLEGPIAETQYF
TGCGCCAGCAGCTTGGAGGGGCCGATAGCAGAGACCCAGTACTTC
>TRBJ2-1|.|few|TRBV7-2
CASSFGTTAGGQFF
TGTGCCAGCAGCTTTGGGACAACAGCAGGTGGGCAGTTCTTC
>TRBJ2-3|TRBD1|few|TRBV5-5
CASSSVGTGIIDTQYF
TGTGCCAGCAGTTCCGTCGGGACAGGGATTATAGATACGCAGTATTTT
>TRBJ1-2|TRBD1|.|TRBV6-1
CASRGQGVDYGYTF
TGTGCCAGCAGAGGACAGGGGGTGGACTATGGCTACACCTTC
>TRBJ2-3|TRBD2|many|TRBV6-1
CASSEFAPSGRGTDTQYF
TGTGCCAGCAGTGAATTCGCCCCTAGCGGGAGAGGGACAGATACGCAGTATTTT
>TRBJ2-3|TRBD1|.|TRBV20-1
CSARTGGFQDTQYF
TGCAGTGCTAGGACAGGGGGCTTTCAAGATACGCAGTATTTT
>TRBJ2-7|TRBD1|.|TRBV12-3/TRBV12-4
CASGTGWIYEQYF
TGTGCCAGTGGGACAGGGTGGATCTACGAGCAGTACTTC
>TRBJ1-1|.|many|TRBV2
CASSENRGWRTEAFF
TGTGCCAGCAGTGAAAATCGGGGCTGGAGGACTGAAGCTTTCTTT
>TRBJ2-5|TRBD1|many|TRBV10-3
CAISGQGETQYF
TGTGCCATCAGTGGACAGGGGGAGACCCAGTACTTC
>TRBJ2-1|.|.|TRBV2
CASIEVGNEQFF
TGTGCCAGCATTGAAGTGGGGAATGAGCAGTTCTTC
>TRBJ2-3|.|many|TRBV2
CASRTDSQTSTDTQYF
TGTGCCAGCAGAACGGACAGTCAAACTAGCACAGATACGCAGTATTTT
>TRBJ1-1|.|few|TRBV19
CASSIDPGGNTEAFF
TGTGCCAGTAGTATAGATCCAGGCGGGAACACTGAAGCTTTCTTT
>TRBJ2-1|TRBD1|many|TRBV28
CASSLMGQGNNEQFF
TGTGCCAGCAGTTTAATGGGACAGGGCAACAATGAGCAGTTCTTC
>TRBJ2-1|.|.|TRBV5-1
CASSLDKQVNEQFF
TGCGCCAGCAGCTTGGACAAGCAAGTCAATGAGCAGTTCTTC
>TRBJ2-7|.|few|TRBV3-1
CASSQMGIYEQYF
TGTGCCAGCAGCCAAATGGGCATCTACGAGCAGTACTTC
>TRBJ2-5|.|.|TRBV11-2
CASSLGTKETQYF
TGTGCCAGCAGCTTGGGGACCAAAGAGACCCAGTACTTC
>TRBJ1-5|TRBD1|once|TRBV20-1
CSARDSRGQWRNQPQHF
TGCAGTGCTAGAGACTCCCGGGGACAGTGGAGGAATCAGCCCCAGCATTTT
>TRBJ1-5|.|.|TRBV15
CATSRESAPQHF
TGTGCCACCAGCAGAGAATCGGCGCCCCAGCATTTT
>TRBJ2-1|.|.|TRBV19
CASSNLLLGVFNNEQFF
TGTGCCAGTAGTAACCTCTTACTTGGCGTGTTCAACAATGAGCAGTTCTTC
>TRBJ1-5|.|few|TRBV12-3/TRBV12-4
CASRQYSNQPQHF
TGTGCCAGCCGACAGTATAGCAATCAGCCCCAGCATTTT
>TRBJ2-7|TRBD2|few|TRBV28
CASSLRGGPSYEQYF
TGTGCCAGCAGTTTAAGGGGAGGGCCGTCCTACGAGCAGTACTTC
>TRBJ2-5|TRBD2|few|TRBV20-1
CSARETSGSPRQETQYF
TGCAGTGCTAGAGAGACTAGCGGGAGTCCTAGGCAAGAGACCCAGTACTTC
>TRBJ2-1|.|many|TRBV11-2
CASSPNYNEQFF
TGTGCCAGCAGCCCAAATTATAATGAGCAGTTCTTC
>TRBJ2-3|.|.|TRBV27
CASSSAGARTDTQYF
TGTGCCAGCAGTTCGGCAGGGGCACGCACAGATACGCAGTATTTT
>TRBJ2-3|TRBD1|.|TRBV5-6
CASSLLGQGGTDTQYF
TGTGCCAGCAGTCTCCTGGGACAGGGGGGGACAGATACGCAGTATTTT
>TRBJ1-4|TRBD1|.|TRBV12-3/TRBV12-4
CASSLARGTAGEEKLFF
TGTGCCAGCAGTTTAGCGCGGGGGACAGCAGGGGAGGAAAAACTGTTTTTT
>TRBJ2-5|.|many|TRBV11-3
CASSYSQETQYF
TGTGCCAGCAGCTACAGCCAAGAGACCCAGTACTTC
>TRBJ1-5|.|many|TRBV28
CASSLQGGQTQPQHF
TGTGCCAGCAGTTTACAGGGCGGACAGACCCAGCCCCAGCATTTT
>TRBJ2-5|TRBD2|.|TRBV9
CASSVEASGSMGFRETQYF
TGTGCCAGCAGCGTAGAGGCTAGCGGGAGTATGGGCTTTAGAGAGACCCAGTACTTC
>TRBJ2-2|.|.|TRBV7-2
CASSFSGTPYTGELFF
TGTGCCAGCAGCTTCTCCGGGACCCCTTACACCGGGGAGCTGTTTTTT
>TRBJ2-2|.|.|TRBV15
CATSRDRVRAGELFF
TGTGCCACCAGCAGAGATCGCGTGAGGGCCGGGGAGCTGTTTTTT
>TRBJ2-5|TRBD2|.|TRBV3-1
CASSQGLAGGFGTQYF
TGTGCCAGCAGCCAAGGACTAGCGGGAGGGTTTGGGACCCAGTACTTC
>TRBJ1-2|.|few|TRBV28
CASSTTDFGYTF
TGTGCCAGCAGTACAACGGACTTCGGCTACACCTTC
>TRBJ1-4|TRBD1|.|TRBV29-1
CSVSPGTGGVLFF
TGCAGCGTGTCTCCGGGGACAGGGGGCGTACTGTTTTTT
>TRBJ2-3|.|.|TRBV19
CASKLVGTDTQYF
TGTGCCAGTAAACTCGTCGGTACGGATACGCAGTATTTT
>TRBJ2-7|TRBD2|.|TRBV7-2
CASSPTAGTSGRAGEQYF
TGTGCCAGCAGTCCCACAGCCGGGACTAGCGGGAGGGCCGGAGAGCAGTACTTC
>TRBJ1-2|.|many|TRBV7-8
CASSSARDYGYTF
TGTGCCAGCAGCTCCGCACGGGATTATGGCTACACCTTC
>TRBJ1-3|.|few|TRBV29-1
CSVQASSGNTIYF
TGCAGCGTGCAGGCGAGCTCTGGAAACACCATATATTTT
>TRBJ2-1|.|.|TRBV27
CASSSQGMWYNEQFF
TGTGCCAGCAGTTCTCAGGGGATGTGGTACAATGAGCAGTTCTTC
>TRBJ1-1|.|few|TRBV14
CASSLTLTTRAFF
TGTGCCAGCAGCTTAACCCTCACAACGCGAGCTTTCTTT
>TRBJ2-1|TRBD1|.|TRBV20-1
CSAQQGASYNEQFF
TGCAGTGCCCAGCAGGGGGCTTCCTACAATGAGCAGTTCTTC
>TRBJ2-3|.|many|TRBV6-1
CASMGSTTDTQYF
TGTGCCAGCATGGGGAGCACCACAGATACGCAGTATTTT
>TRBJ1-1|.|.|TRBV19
CASSGVGRLNTEAFF
TGTGCCAGTAGTGGGGTTGGGCGGTTGAACACTGAAGCTTTCTTT
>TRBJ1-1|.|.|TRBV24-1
CATSDSIYTGAFF
TGTGCCACCAGTGACAGTATTTACACTGGAGCTTTCTTT